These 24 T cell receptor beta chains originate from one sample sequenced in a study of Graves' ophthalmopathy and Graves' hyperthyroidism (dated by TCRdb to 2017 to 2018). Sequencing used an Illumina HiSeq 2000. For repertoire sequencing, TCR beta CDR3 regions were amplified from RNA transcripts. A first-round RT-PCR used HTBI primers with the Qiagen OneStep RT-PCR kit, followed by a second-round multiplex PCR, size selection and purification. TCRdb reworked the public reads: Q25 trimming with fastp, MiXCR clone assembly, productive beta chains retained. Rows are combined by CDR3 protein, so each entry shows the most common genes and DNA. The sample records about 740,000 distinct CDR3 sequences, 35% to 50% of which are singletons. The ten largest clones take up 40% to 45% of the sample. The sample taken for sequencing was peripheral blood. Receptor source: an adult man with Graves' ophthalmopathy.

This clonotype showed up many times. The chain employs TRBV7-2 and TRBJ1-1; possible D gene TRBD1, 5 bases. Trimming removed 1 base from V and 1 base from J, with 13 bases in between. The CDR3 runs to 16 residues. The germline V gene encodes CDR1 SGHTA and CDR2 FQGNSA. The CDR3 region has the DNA TGTGCCAGCAGCTTAGGGTACGGGGGAAGGAACACTGAAGCTTTCTTT. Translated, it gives CASSLGYGGRNTEAFF.

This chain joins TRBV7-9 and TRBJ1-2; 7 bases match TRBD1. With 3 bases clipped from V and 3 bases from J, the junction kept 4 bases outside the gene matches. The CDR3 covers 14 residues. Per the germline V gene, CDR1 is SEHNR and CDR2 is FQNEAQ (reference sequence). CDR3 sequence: CASSFARGDYGYTF. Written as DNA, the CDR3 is TGTGCCAGCAGCTTTGCCAGGGGGGACTATGGCTACACCTTC.

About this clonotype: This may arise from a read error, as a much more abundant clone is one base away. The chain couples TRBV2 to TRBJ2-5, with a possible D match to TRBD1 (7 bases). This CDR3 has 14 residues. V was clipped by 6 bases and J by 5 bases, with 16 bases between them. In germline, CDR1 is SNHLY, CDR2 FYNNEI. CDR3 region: CASSVEGARETQYF. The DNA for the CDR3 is TGTGCCAGCAGCGTGGAGGGGGCTAGGGAGACCCAGTACTTC.

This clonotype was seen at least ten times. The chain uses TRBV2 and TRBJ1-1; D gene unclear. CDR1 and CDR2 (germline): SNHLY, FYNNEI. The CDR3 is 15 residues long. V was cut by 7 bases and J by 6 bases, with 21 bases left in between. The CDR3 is CASMRNDAGGPEAFF. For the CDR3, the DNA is TGTGCCAGCATGAGGAACGACGCGGGAGGGCCTGAAGCTTTCTTT.

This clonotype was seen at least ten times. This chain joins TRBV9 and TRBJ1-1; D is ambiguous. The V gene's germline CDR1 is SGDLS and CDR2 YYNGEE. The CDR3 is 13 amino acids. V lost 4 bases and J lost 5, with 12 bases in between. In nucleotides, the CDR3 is TGTGCCAGCAGCACGACGATCGGAACTGAAGCTTTCTTT. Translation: CASSTTIGTEAFF.

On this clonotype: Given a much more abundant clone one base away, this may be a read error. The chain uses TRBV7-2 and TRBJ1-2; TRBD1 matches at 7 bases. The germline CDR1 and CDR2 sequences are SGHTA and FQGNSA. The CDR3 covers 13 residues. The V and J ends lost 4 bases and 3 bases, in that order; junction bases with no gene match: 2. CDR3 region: CASSSDRYYGYTF. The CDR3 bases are TGTGCCAGCAGCTCGGACAGGTACTATGGCTACACCTTC.

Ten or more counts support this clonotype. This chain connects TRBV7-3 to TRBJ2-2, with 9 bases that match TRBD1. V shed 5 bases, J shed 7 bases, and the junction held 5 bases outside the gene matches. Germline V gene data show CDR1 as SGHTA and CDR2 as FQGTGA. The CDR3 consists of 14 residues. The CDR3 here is CASSPQGAGGELFF. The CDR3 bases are TGTGCCAGCAGCCCACAGGGGGCGGGCGGGGAGCTGTTTTTT.

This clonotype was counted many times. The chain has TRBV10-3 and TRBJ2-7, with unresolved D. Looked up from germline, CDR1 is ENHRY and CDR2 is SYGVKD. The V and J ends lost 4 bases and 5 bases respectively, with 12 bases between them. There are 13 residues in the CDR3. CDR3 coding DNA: TGTGCCATCAGTGTCTTAGACCTGAACGAGCAGTACTTC. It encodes CAISVLDLNEQYF.

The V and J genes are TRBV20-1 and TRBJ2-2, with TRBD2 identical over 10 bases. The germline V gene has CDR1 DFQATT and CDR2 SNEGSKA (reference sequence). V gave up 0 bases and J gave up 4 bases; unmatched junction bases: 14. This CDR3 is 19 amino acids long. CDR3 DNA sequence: TGCAGTGCTAGAGAGCCCCGAGCGGGAGGGCCCTCGGGCACCGGGGAGCTGTTTTTT. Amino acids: CSAREPRAGGPSGTGELFF.

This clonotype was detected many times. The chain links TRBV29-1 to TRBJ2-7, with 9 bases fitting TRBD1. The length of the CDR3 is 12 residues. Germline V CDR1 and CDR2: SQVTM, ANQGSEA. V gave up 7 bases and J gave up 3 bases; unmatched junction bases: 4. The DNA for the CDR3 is TGCAGCGGCGGGGGACAGGGCTACGAGCAGTACTTC. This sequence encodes CSGGGQGYEQYF.

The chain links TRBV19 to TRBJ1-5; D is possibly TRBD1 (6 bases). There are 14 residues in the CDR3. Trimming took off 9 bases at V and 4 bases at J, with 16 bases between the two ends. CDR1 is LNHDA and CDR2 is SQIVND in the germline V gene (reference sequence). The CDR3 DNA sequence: TGTGCCAGCAGCATACAGGGCGTTAATCAGCCCCAGCATTTT. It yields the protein CASSIQGVNQPQHF.

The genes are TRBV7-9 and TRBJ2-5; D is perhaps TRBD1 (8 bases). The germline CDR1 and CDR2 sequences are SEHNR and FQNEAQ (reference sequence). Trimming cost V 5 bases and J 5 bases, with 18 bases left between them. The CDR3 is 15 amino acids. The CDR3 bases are TGTGCCAGCAGCGGGGGGGTAACAGGGGGTGAGACCCAGTACTTC. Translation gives CASSGGVTGGETQYF.

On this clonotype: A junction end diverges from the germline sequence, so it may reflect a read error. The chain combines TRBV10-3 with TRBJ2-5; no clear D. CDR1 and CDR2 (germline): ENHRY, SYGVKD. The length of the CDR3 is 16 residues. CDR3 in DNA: TGTGCCAGCAGTTCTCTTGCTTCGTTCGGTGGAGAGACCCAGTACTTC. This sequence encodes CASSSLASFGGETQYF.

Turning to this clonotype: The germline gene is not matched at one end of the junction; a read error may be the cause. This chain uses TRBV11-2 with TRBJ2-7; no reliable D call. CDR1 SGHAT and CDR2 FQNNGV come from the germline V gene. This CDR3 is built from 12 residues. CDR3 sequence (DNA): TGTGCCAGCAGCTTCGTTCGGCGGCCGGAAATCTTC. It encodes CASSFVRRPEIF.

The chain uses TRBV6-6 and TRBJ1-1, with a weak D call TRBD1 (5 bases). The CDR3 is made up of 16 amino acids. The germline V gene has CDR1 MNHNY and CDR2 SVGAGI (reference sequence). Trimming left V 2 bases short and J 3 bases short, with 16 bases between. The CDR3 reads CASSYGAPREDTEAFF. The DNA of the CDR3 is TGTGCCAGCAGTTACGGGGCACCACGGGAGGACACTGAAGCTTTCTTT.

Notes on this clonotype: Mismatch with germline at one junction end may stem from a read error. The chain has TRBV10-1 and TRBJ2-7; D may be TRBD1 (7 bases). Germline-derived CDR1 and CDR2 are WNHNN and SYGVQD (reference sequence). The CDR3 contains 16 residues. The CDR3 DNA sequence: TGCGCCAGCAGCGAGTCGATTGCAGGGGGGTCGGACGAGCAGTACTTC. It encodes CASSESIAGGSDEQYF.

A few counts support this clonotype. Here the CDR3 reads CSGTGGNQPQHF. The CDR3 DNA sequence: TGCAGCGGAACAGGGGGGAATCAGCCCCAGCATTTT. This chain links TRBV20-1 with TRBJ1-5; TRBD1 matches at 8 bases. Germline V gene sequence: CDR1 DFQATT, CDR2 SNEGSKA (reference sequence). The CDR3 spans 12 residues.

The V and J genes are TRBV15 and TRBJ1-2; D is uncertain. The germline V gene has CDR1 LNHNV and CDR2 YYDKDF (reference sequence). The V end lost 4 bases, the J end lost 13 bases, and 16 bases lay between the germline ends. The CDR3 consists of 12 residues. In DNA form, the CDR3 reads TGTGCCACCAGCATGCCCGGGCAGGTCTCCACCTTC. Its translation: CATSMPGQVSTF.

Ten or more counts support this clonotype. Here the CDR3 reads CATSLRTGRQETQYF. DNA of the CDR3: TGTGCCACCAGTCTGCGGACAGGGAGACAAGAGACCCAGTACTTC. V is TRBV24-1 and J is TRBJ2-5, with 8 bases that match TRBD1. Germline lookup yields CDR1 KGHDR and CDR2 SFDVKD. The junction had 7 bases not matched to a gene; V was cut back by 6 bases and J by 2 bases. The CDR3 runs 15 residues.

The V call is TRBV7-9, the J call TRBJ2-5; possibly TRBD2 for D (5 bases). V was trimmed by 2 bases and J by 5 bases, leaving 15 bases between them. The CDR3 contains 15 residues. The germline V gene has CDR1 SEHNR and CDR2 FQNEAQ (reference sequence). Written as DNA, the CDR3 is TGTGCCAGCAGCTTAATAGCCGGGGAGTGGGAGACCCAGTACTTC. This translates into CASSLIAGEWETQYF.

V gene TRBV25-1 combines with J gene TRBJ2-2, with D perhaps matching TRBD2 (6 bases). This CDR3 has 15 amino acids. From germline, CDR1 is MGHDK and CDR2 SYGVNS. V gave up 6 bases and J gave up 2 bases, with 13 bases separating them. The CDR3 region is CASRDNGGNTGELFF. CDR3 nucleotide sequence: TGTGCCAGCAGAGATAACGGGGGTAACACCGGGGAGCTGTTTTTT.

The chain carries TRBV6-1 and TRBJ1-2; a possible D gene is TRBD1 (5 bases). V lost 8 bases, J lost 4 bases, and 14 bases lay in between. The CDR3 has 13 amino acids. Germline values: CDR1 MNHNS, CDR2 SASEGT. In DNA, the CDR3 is TGTGCCAGCGTTGAAGGCAGGGTCTATGGCTACACCTTC. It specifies CASVEGRVYGYTF.

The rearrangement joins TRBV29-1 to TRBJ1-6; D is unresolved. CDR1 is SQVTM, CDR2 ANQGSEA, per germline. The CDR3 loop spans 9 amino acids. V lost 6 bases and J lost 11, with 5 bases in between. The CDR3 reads CSVRTPLHF. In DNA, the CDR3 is TGCAGCGTCCGAACACCCCTCCACTTT.

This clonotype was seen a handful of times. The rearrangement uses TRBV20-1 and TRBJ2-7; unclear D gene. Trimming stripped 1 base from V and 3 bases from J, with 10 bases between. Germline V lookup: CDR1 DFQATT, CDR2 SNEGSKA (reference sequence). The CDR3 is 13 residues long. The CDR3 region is CSARGNNSYEQYF. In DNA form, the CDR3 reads TGCAGTGCTAGAGGGAACAACAGCTACGAGCAGTACTTC.